The 8 T cell receptor beta chains given below trace back to one sample, sequenced in a study of metastatic and nonmetastatic thyroid tumors. TCRdb reanalyzed the PCR reads via MiXCR. The data contain approximately 14,000 clones, about 31% of them singletons. Patients underwent thyroid surgery, and none had received any treatment before it. The sample was tumor tissue. Source of these receptors: a male donor with papillary thyroid cancer or a benign thyroid nodule (not recorded which). Some clones in this sample may be carry-over from other donors' samples.

This clone occurred many times. This sequence joins TRBV5-5 and TRBJ2-3, with 7 bases fitting TRBD2. The germline V gene has CDR1 SGHKS and CDR2 YYEKEE (reference sequence). Losses at the gene ends were 0 bases for V and 5 bases for J; bases not matched to a gene: 6. The CDR3 loop spans 15 amino acids. The CDR3 loop is CASSLVPAGIDTQYF. For the CDR3, the DNA is TGTGCCAGCAGCTTGGTGCCAGCGGGAATAGATACGCAGTATTTT.

With regard to this clone: This CDR3 is also generated by other DNA sequences in the sample. The CDR3 sequence: CASGGGTPTANEQFF. The CDR3 DNA sequence: TGTGCCAGCGGTGGGGGTACCCCCACGGCCAATGAGCAGTTCTTC. V usage is TRBV28 and J usage is TRBJ2-1; the D call may be TRBD1 or TRBD2 (5 bases each). Trimming cost V 8 bases and J 6 bases, with 20 bases left between them. Germline loops: CDR1 MDHEN, CDR2 SYDVKM. The CDR3 covers 15 residues.

At least ten counts were recorded for this clone. The chain links TRBV6-9 to TRBJ1-2; maybe TRBD1 (5 bases). V lost 8 bases and J 5 bases, leaving 27 bases between the germline ends. Germline V lookup: CDR1 MNHGY, CDR2 SVAAGI. The CDR3 spans 17 residues. CDR3 region: CASLPGCRGNLSYGYTF. CDR3 sequence (DNA): TGTGCCAGCTTACCAGGGTGTCGGGGCAACTTGTCGTATGGCTACACCTTC.

This clone has ten or more counts. The gene calls are TRBV20-1 and TRBJ1-2, with 10 bases that match TRBD1. Germline CDR1 and CDR2: DFQATT and SNEGSKA (reference sequence). The CDR3 is 16 residues long. V lost 0 bases and J lost 1; bases outside the gene matches: 5. The CDR3: CSARDTGTGVNYGYTF. The CDR3 DNA is TGCAGTGCTAGAGACACCGGGACAGGGGTTAACTATGGCTACACCTTC.

The rearrangement joins TRBV5-1 to TRBJ1-6, with D unclear. The CDR3 has 12 amino acids. Germline assignment: CDR1 SGHRS and CDR2 YFSETQ. Trimming removed 5 bases from V and 6 bases from J, with 6 bases in between. The chain's CDR3 is CASRGPNSPLHF. The CDR3, as DNA: TGCGCCAGCAGAGGTCCTAATTCACCCCTCCACTTT.

This clone was counted many times. The CDR3 is CASSLGSGSAADTQYF. CDR3 nucleotide sequence: TGTGCCAGCAGCTTAGGTAGCGGGAGTGCTGCAGATACGCAGTATTTT. The rearrangement uses TRBV11-3 and TRBJ2-3; TRBD2 agrees at 9 bases. V trimming: 1 base; J trimming: 4 bases; junction bases outside the gene matches: 6. Germline CDR1 reads SGHNT; CDR2 reads YENEEA. CDR3 length: 16 amino acids.

Sample share makes this clone medium-sized (0.01 to 0.1%). The V gene is TRBV15, the J gene TRBJ1-5; maybe TRBD1 (5 bases). V lost 0 bases and J 7 bases, leaving 10 bases between the germline ends. Germline V lookup: CDR1 LNHNV, CDR2 YYDKDF (reference sequence). There are 14 residues in the CDR3. The CDR3 DNA follows: TGTGCCACCAGCAGAGATGGCCAGGGACAGCCCCAGCATTTT. Translating it yields CATSRDGQGQPQHF.

At least ten counts were recorded for this clone. This rearrangement joins TRBV20-1 to TRBJ2-7, with 7 bases that match TRBD1. From germline, CDR1 is DFQATT and CDR2 SNEGSKA (reference sequence). The CDR3 runs to 12 residues. V shed 5 bases and J 7 bases; nucleotides not matched to a gene: 8. Written as DNA, the CDR3 is TGCAGTGCTTCCCGACAGGGTGGGGAGCAGTACTTC. This translates into CSASRQGGEQYF.